This TCR beta chain stems from a study of radiation and T cells in renal cell carcinoma. For the study at large: Nephrectomy followed 15 Gy stereotactic body radiation by 4 weeks.

Produced via immunoSEQ multiplex PCR; TCRdb's table is partial and in-frame only. Of just over 95,000 clones detected, 86% appear once; the ten largest clones hold approximately 8.4%. The CDR3 spans 12 residues. V was clipped by 2 bases and J by 8 bases, with 7 bases between them. In germline, CDR1 is SGHRS, CDR2 YFSETQ. Regarding time point: baseline pretreatment blood. This sample's treatment: 15 Gy SBRT to primary tumor, nephrectomy 4 weeks later. The clonotype was recovered from a man aged 45-65 years with renal cell carcinoma. Sequenced material: blood, taken from a patient whose treatment included radiotherapy and nephrectomy. The V and J genes are TRBV5-1 and TRBJ1-4; perhaps TRBD1 as D (6 bases). This CDR3 is CASSLQGEKLFF. The CDR3 DNA reads TGCGCCAGCAGCTTACAGGGCGAAAAACTGTTTTTT. The whole variable domain, filled in from reference TRBV5-1 and TRBJ1-4, reads KAGVTQTPRYLIKTRGQQVTLSCSPISGHRSVSWYQQTPGQGLQFLFEYFSETQRNKGNFPGRFSGRQFSNSRSEMNVSTLELGDSALYLCASSLQGEKLFFGSGTQLSVL.